These 30 T cell receptor beta chains were all obtained from the same sample, sequenced in a study of shared clonotypes between healthy human individuals (dated by TCRdb to the early 2020s). The library was prepared using the immunoSEQ multiplex PCR assay. TCRdb took over this immuneACCESS table, retaining in-frame rearrangements with V and J assigned. Such tables are incomplete; in checked studies, under half of the missing clones stem from an unresolved V gene, and the remainder is unexplained. This sample gives over 2,000,000 clones in total; roughly 93% of them show up just once. Around 1.7% of the sample belongs to the ten largest clones. For the CD8 naive samples, CD45RO-negative cells were positively selected for CCR7, yielding a CD45RA+CCR7+ population from which TemRA cells were excluded. The sequenced sample consisted of naive CD8+ T cells from PBMCs. The cell subset or site label on this specimen signifies: CD45RA+CCR7+. These receptors were collected from a man aged 18-30 years in good health. Some clones in this sample may be carry-over from other donors' samples.

The CDR3 DNA is TGCGCCAGCAGCCAATGGTCTGCGGGCCCACACAATGAGCAGTTCTTC. Its protein product is CASSQWSAGPHNEQFF. The chain employs TRBV4-1 and TRBJ2-1; D perhaps matches TRBD2 (5 bases). The CDR3 is 16 amino acids. The V end lost 2 bases, the J end lost 5 bases, and 16 bases lay between the germline ends. The germline V gene has CDR1 MGHRA and CDR2 YSYEKL.

The genes are TRBV5-4 and TRBJ2-7, with D perhaps given as TRBD1 or TRBD2 (5 bases each). The CDR3 covers 13 residues. V lost 4 bases, J lost 0 bases, and 8 bases lay in between. CDR1 is SGHNT, CDR2 YYREEE, per germline (reference sequence). In DNA form, the CDR3 reads TGTGCCAGCAGCCCCGGGGCCTCCTACGAGCAGTACTTC. Protein sequence: CASSPGASYEQYF.

The chain links TRBV27 to TRBJ2-7; 7 nucleotides match TRBD2. The trim removed 7 bases at V and 5 bases at J, leaving 11 bases unmatched. Germline V CDR1 and CDR2: MNHEY, SMNVEV (reference sequence). This CDR3 region has 14 residues. DNA for the CDR3: TGTGCCAGCAACCCGGGGGGAGGGGTCAACGAGCAGTACTTC. Amino acids: CASNPGGGVNEQYF.

The chain joins TRBV6-1 to TRBJ2-2, with no clear D. The CDR3 covers 16 residues. Per the germline V gene, CDR1 is MNHNS and CDR2 is SASEGT. V lost 1 base and J 0 bases, leaving 9 bases between the germline ends. CDR3 nucleotides: TGTGCCAGCAGTGAAGATTTGCGCCCGAACACCGGGGAGCTGTTTTTT. Protein product: CASSEDLRPNTGELFF.

The V and J genes are TRBV28 and TRBJ2-6, with D possibly being TRBD1 (6 bases). Germline CDR1 MDHEN, CDR2 SYDVKM. Trimming shortened V by 8 bases and J by 0 bases, and 14 bases separated the two germline ends. There are 16 residues in the CDR3. In DNA, the CDR3 is TGTGCCAGCGGCTCGGGACAAAGCTCTGGGGCCAACGTCCTGACTTTC. Translation: CASGSGQSSGANVLTF.

CDR3 in amino acids: CASKKPGQGVDTGELFF. Written as DNA, the CDR3 is TGTGCCAGCAAGAAACCCGGACAGGGCGTCGACACCGGGGAGCTGTTTTTT. The chain combines TRBV7-8 with TRBJ2-2; TRBD1 aligns across 8 bases. CDR1 and CDR2 from the germline V gene are SGHVS and FQNEAQ. V shed 7 bases and J 3 bases; nucleotides not matched to a gene: 13. The CDR3 is 17 residues long.

The chain employs TRBV7-9 and TRBJ2-1; D is perhaps TRBD2 (6 bases). CDR1 and CDR2 (germline): SEHNR, FQNEAQ (reference sequence). V was shortened by 4 bases and J by 6 bases, with 16 bases between the two germline ends. The CDR3 consists of 15 residues. CDR3 nucleotides: TGTGCCAGCAGCTCCCCGGGGGTAGCAAGCAATGAGCAGTTCTTC. It specifies CASSSPGVASNEQFF.

This chain joins TRBV18 and TRBJ2-7; TRBD1 agrees at 11 bases. The CDR3 runs 15 residues. Germline lookup yields CDR1 KGHSH and CDR2 LQKENI. V was pared by 3 bases and J by 3 bases, with 4 bases of the junction left unmatched. CDR3 DNA sequence: TGTGCCAGCTCACCCGGACAGGGGGCGCTCTACGAGCAGTACTTC. It specifies CASSPGQGALYEQYF.

On this clone: The identical CDR3 is also encoded by other nucleotide sequences in the sample. As DNA, the CDR3 is TGTGCCAGCAGTTTAGGTCTAGGGTCCGAGCAGTACTTC. Protein: CASSLGLGSEQYF. The V and J genes are TRBV27 and TRBJ2-7, with D hard to call. This CDR3 region has 13 residues. Trimming left V 2 bases short and J 6 bases short, with 11 bases between. Germline CDR1 reads MNHEY; CDR2 reads SMNVEV (reference sequence).

The chain has TRBV28 and TRBJ2-1, with 8 bases fitting TRBD2. Germline-derived CDR1 and CDR2 are MDHEN and SYDVKM. After removal of 8 bases from V and 5 bases from J, the junction contained 8 bases not matched to a gene. CDR3 length equals 14 residues. The CDR3 DNA reads TGTGCCAGCGGGCCAGCGGGAGAGGACAATGAGCAGTTCTTC. Protein sequence: CASGPAGEDNEQFF.

The rearrangement uses TRBV6-5 and TRBJ2-7, with a weak D call TRBD1 (5 bases). The CDR3 is 14 amino acids. Deletions cut 0 bases from V and 2 bases from J, with 8 bases between. Germline V lookup: CDR1 MNHEY, CDR2 SVGAGI. CDR3 DNA sequence: TGTGCCAGCAGTTACTCTGACAGAACCTACGAGCAGTACTTC. It translates to CASSYSDRTYEQYF.

The chain uses TRBV28 and TRBJ2-2; the D is unclear. The germline gives CDR1 MDHEN, CDR2 SYDVKM. V lost 4 bases and J 10 bases, leaving 22 bases between the germline ends. This CDR3 is built from 16 residues. The CDR3 here is CASSSYKESFGEELFF. CDR3 in DNA: TGTGCCAGCAGTTCCTACAAAGAGTCCTTCGGCGAGGAGCTGTTTTTT.

CDR3 nucleotide sequence: TGTGCCTGGAGTGACGACATCGGCACTAATGAAAAACTGTTTTTT. This encodes CAWSDDIGTNEKLFF. The chain carries TRBV30 and TRBJ1-4; no reliable D call. Germline assignment: CDR1 GTSNPN and CDR2 SVGIG (reference sequence). V shed 1 base and J shed 2 bases, with 11 bases lying between them. CDR3 length: 15 amino acids.

This clone was seen only a few times. The rearrangement uses TRBV29-1 and TRBJ1-1; D gene unclear. CDR1 SQVTM and CDR2 ANQGSEA come from the germline V gene. Trimming stripped 4 bases from V and 8 bases from J, with 8 bases between. CDR3 length: 10 residues. This chain's CDR3 is CSVGTSEAFF. The CDR3 DNA reads TGCAGCGTTGGGACTTCCGAAGCTTTCTTT.

The genes are TRBV2 and TRBJ1-2, with 7 positions matching TRBD1. The length of the CDR3 is 13 residues. The germline gives CDR1 SNHLY, CDR2 FYNNEI. Germline trimming cut 11 bases from V and 0 bases from J; bases unmatched to any gene: 6. DNA of the CDR3: TGTGCCGCCCGGGACAGCTCTAACTATGGCTACACCTTC. The encoded protein is CAARDSSNYGYTF.

The table lists this clone with a count of one. The chain couples TRBV21-1 to TRBJ1-1. TRBV21-1 is a pseudogene locus. This CDR3 comprises 11 residues. CDR3 nucleotide sequence: TGTGCCAGCCGCGGGGTCACTGAAGCTTTCTTT. It codes for CASRGVTEAFF.

This clone has more than one count but fewer than ten. V gene TRBV9 combines with J gene TRBJ1-1, with D unresolved. CDR3 length: 13 residues. Deletions cut 4 bases from V and 1 base from J, with 8 bases between. Germline V gene data show CDR1 as SGDLS and CDR2 as YYNGEE. The CDR3: CASSSAKNTEAFF. As DNA, the CDR3 is TGTGCCAGCAGCTCCGCAAAGAACACTGAAGCTTTCTTT. The whole variable domain, remainder taken from reference TRBV9 and TRBJ1-1, is DSGVTQTPKHLITATGQRVTLRCSPRSGDLSVYWYQQSLDQGLQFLIQYYNGEERAKGNILERFSAQQFPDLHSELNLSSLELGDSALYFCASSSAKNTEAFFGQGTRLTVV.

Here the CDR3 DNA reads TGTGCCAGGTTGGACCCGCGCGGGGAGCTGTTTTTT. Its protein is CARLDPRGELFF. The rearrangement links TRBV2 to TRBJ2-2, with D hard to call. From germline, CDR1 is SNHLY and CDR2 FYNNEI. The CDR3 sequence is 12 residues long. Trimming took 9 bases from V and 7 from J, leaving 12 bases between them.

This rearrangement joins TRBV29-1 to TRBJ2-7; 12 bases fit TRBD2. CDR1 is SQVTM and CDR2 is ANQGSEA in the germline V gene. The junction had 3 bases not matched to a gene; V was cut back by 3 bases and J by 6 bases. CDR3 size: 13 residues. Here the CDR3 reads CSVDASGRGEQYF. The DNA of the CDR3 is TGCAGCGTTGACGCTAGCGGGAGGGGCGAGCAGTACTTC.

This clone appeared a single time. The J gene is TRBJ2-7, the V gene TRBV2; 9 bases fit TRBD1. With 6 bases clipped from V and 6 bases from J, the junction kept 9 bases outside the gene matches. Germline V gene data show CDR1 as SNHLY and CDR2 as FYNNEI. The CDR3 loop spans 14 amino acids. CDR3 DNA sequence: TGTGCCAGCAGGCCCACAGGGGGCCTAGGCGAGCAGTACTTC. Amino acids: CASRPTGGLGEQYF.

This chain connects TRBV10-3 to TRBJ1-2; 9 bases map to TRBD1. Germline V gene lookup returns CDR1 ENHRY and CDR2 SYGVKD. Losses at the gene ends were 2 bases for V and 0 bases for J; bases not matched to a gene: 10. The CDR3 covers 18 residues. The CDR3 nucleotides are TGTGCCATCAGTGAGGCTCGGACAGGGGTGACTGCTAACTATGGCTACACCTTC. It is translated as CAISEARTGVTANYGYTF.

The chain couples TRBV14 to TRBJ2-5; no definite D call. Looked up from germline, CDR1 is SGHDN and CDR2 is FVKESK. The CDR3 covers 13 residues. Trimming cost V 3 bases and J 7 bases, with 12 bases left between them. The CDR3 sequence is CASSQGYRATQYF. Written as DNA, the CDR3 is TGTGCCAGCAGCCAGGGATATCGGGCGACCCAGTACTTC.

J is TRBJ2-2 and V is TRBV11-2, with D tentatively TRBD2 (6 bases). V shed 1 base and J shed 5 bases, with 8 bases lying between them. This CDR3 is 14 amino acids long. Germline V gene lookup returns CDR1 SGHAT and CDR2 FQNNGV. The CDR3 region has the DNA TGTGCCAGCAGCTTAGTACGGGGGACCGGGGAGCTGTTTTTT. Encoded protein: CASSLVRGTGELFF.

The chain uses TRBV2 and TRBJ2-1; tentative D call: TRBD1 (6 bases). This CDR3 has 14 amino acids. Germline CDR1 and CDR2: SNHLY and FYNNEI. V was trimmed by 5 bases and J by 8 bases, leaving 16 bases between them. The CDR3 spells CASSLRPRGDEQFF. The CDR3 region has the DNA TGTGCCAGCAGTCTCCGTCCCAGGGGCGATGAGCAGTTCTTC. Full variable domain (remainder filled in from reference TRBV2 and TRBJ2-1): EPEVTQTPSHQVTQMGQEVILRCVPISNHLYFYWYRQILGQKVEFLVSFYNNEISEKSEIFDDQFSVERPDGSNFTLKIRSTKLEDSAMYFCASSLRPRGDEQFFGPGTRLTVL.

This rearrangement joins TRBV9 to TRBJ2-2, with a possible D match to TRBD2 (5 bases). CDR3 length: 16 residues. Trimming left V 4 bases short and J 2 bases short, with 15 bases between. Germline-derived CDR1 and CDR2 are SGDLS and YYNGEE. DNA of the CDR3: TGTGCCAGCAGCTCAAGCGGACTGATCAACACCGGGGAGCTGTTTTTT. As protein: CASSSSGLINTGELFF.

V and J are TRBV14 and TRBJ2-7; no definite D call. Germline CDR1 and CDR2: SGHDN and FVKESK. The ends were cut back, 0 bases at V and 4 bases at J, with 4 bases in the middle. CDR3 size: 12 residues. The CDR3 DNA reads as TGTGCCAGCAGCCAAGATTGGTACGAGCAGTACTTC. Translated: CASSQDWYEQYF.

The chain couples TRBV27 to TRBJ2-1; 7 nucleotides align to TRBD1. V lost 6 bases and J lost 5; bases outside the gene matches: 10. Germline assignment: CDR1 MNHEY and CDR2 SMNVEV (reference sequence). This CDR3 comprises 15 residues. CDR3 coding DNA: TGTGCCAGCAGGCCAGACAGGGTACCAAACAATGAGCAGTTCTTC. Protein: CASRPDRVPNNEQFF.

The genes are TRBV4-2 and TRBJ2-3; TRBD2 might be the D (6 bases). Germline V gene sequence: CDR1 LGHNA, CDR2 YNFKEQ. CDR3 size: 16 residues. The ends were cut back, 4 bases at V and 2 bases at J, with 16 bases in the middle. In DNA form, the CDR3 reads TGTGCCAGCAGCCCACCGGGACTCAGATTCACAGATACGCAGTATTTT. Protein: CASSPPGLRFTDTQYF.

The chain recombines TRBV7-3 with TRBJ1-1; D is possibly TRBD1 (5 bases). Trimming cost V 2 bases and J 1 base, with 11 bases left between them. There are 15 residues in the CDR3. Germline CDR1 and CDR2: SGHTA and FQGTGA. The CDR3 sequence: CASSLSRGQNTEAFF. The CDR3 DNA reads TGTGCCAGCAGCTTATCAAGGGGCCAGAACACTGAAGCTTTCTTT.

Only a few counts were recorded for this clone. The chain is built from TRBV18 and TRBJ2-7; maybe TRBD2 (6 bases). The CDR3 loop spans 16 amino acids. V lost 4 bases to trimming and J lost 0 bases, with 16 bases between them. Germline CDR1 and CDR2: KGHSH and LQKENI. Here the CDR3 DNA reads TGTGCCAGCTCACTGGTAAGGAGGGAGGCCTCCTACGAGCAGTACTTC. This encodes CASSLVRREASYEQYF. The full variable domain, with the rest looked up from reference TRBV18 and TRBJ2-7, is NAGVMQNPRHLVRRRGQEARLRCSPMKGHSHVYWYRQLPEEGLKFMVYLQKENIIDESGMPKERFSAEFPKEGPSILRIQQVVRGDSAAYFCASSLVRREASYEQYFGPGTRLTVT.